This TCR beta chain was recovered during a study of cytomegalovirus exposure and HLA in healthy donors. This PCR relied on a set of 60 Vbeta primers and 13 Jbeta primers. Clones were read by immunoSEQ multiplex PCR, and TCRdb kept only the in-frame ones, dropping some. This repertoire shows about 150,000 clones, around three quarters found once; its top ten account for about 4.3%. Per the germline V gene, CDR1 is LGHNT and CDR2 is FRNRAP. The CDR3 runs 17 residues. The ends were cut back, 0 bases at V and 0 bases at J, with 12 bases in the middle. The rearrangement links TRBV12-5 to TRBJ1-3; perhaps TRBD1 as D (5 bases). The origin of this receptor is a man aged 25-40 years in good health. Sequenced sample: PBMCs. In DNA, the CDR3 is TGTGCTAGTGGTTTGGTAACGGGGGGGATCTCTGGAAACACCATATATTTT. As protein: CASGLVTGGISGNTIYF.